Presented here are 21 T cell receptor beta chains from one specimen sequenced in a study of breast tumors, draining lymph nodes, adjacent tissues. In TCRdb, the multiplex PCR reads were re-called with MiXCR into one record per CDR3 protein. This repertoire shows about 35,000 distinct CDR3 sequences, 30% to 45% found once; its top ten account for approximately 10%. Sequenced sample: breast tumor tissue. The receptors were sampled from a female donor with breast cancer. Some clones in this sample may be carry-over from other donors' samples.

At least ten counts were recorded for this clonotype. J is TRBJ2-5 and V is TRBV15, with 7 bases aligning to TRBD2. Germline-derived CDR1 and CDR2 are LNHNV and YYDKDF (reference sequence). The CDR3 length is 15 residues. J was trimmed by 3 bases and V by 1 base; bases with no gene match: 5. The CDR3 nucleotides read TGTGCCACCAGCAGAGGGGACTATTCGGAAGAGACCCAGTACTTC. Translating it yields CATSRGDYSEETQYF.

V is TRBV28 and J is TRBJ2-7; D ambiguous. The V end was cut by 5 bases, the J end by 4 bases, with 15 bases between. The CDR3 extends over 14 amino acids. Germline V gene sequence: CDR1 MDHEN, CDR2 SYDVKM. CDR3 sequence reads: CASSGVDGRYEQYF. CDR3 nucleotides: TGTGCCAGCAGTGGGGTGGACGGGCGGTACGAGCAGTACTTC.

As regards this clonotype: This may be a read error, as it is one base from a much larger clone. The missing conserved phenylalanine or tryptophan at the end of this CDR3 makes a read error likely. The V gene is TRBV6-2 or TRBV6-3, the J gene TRBJ2-7; unclear D gene. Germline V gene lookup returns CDR1 MNHEY and CDR2 SVGEGT. Trimming took 5 bases from V and 2 from J, leaving 4 bases between them. The CDR3 runs 11 residues. CDR3 loop: CASSRAYEQYS. CDR3 nucleotides: TGTGCCAGCAGTCGCGCCTACGAGCAGTACTCC.

The V and J genes are TRBV20-1 and TRBJ1-1; no reliable D call. The ends were cut back, 0 bases at V and 7 bases at J, with 6 bases in the middle. This CDR3 contains 11 residues. Germline loops: CDR1 DFQATT, CDR2 SNEGSKA (reference sequence). In nucleotides, the CDR3 is TGCAGTGCTAGAGATCCGAGTGAAGCTTTCTTT. Protein product: CSARDPSEAFF.

This clonotype showed up many times. This sequence joins TRBV7-9 and TRBJ2-1; 8 bases line up with TRBD1. The CDR3 is made up of 17 amino acids. Germline V gives CDR1 SEHNR, CDR2 FQNEAQ (reference sequence). The V gene end was trimmed by 4 bases and the J gene end by 0 bases; junction bases not matched to a gene: 8. The CDR3 region has the DNA TGTGCCAGCAGCTCAACGGGACAGGTCTTCTCCTACAATGAGCAGTTCTTC. It codes for CASSSTGQVFSYNEQFF.

The chain is built from TRBV5-1 and TRBJ2-1; tentative D call: TRBD1 (6 bases). The CDR3 consists of 13 residues. Per the germline V gene, CDR1 is SGHRS and CDR2 is YFSETQ. V lost 7 bases, J lost 2 bases, and 10 bases lay in between. The CDR3 here is CASRTVTYNEQFF. The CDR3 DNA is TGCGCCAGCCGGACAGTGACCTACAATGAGCAGTTCTTC. Full variable domain (rest looked up from reference TRBV5-1 and TRBJ2-1): KAGVTQTPRYLIKTRGQQVTLSCSPISGHRSVSWYQQTPGQGLQFLFEYFSETQRNKGNFPGRFSGRQFSNSRSEMNVSTLELGDSALYLCASRTVTYNEQFFGPGTRLTVL.

This clonotype was recorded at least ten times. This chain links TRBV7-2 with TRBJ2-1; 9 nucleotides line up with TRBD2. V was clipped by 4 bases and J by 5 bases; unmatched bases: 9. Germline CDR1 reads SGHTA; CDR2 reads FQGNSA. CDR3 length: 16 amino acids. The CDR3: CASSSILAGRHNEQFF. The CDR3 DNA sequence: TGTGCCAGCAGCTCGATTCTAGCGGGGAGGCACAATGAGCAGTTCTTC. Using reference TRBV7-2 and TRBJ2-1 for the parts outside the CDR3, the full variable domain is GAGVSQSPSNKVTEKGKDVELRCDPISGHTALYWYRQSLGQGLEFLIYFQGNSAPDKSGLPSDRFSAERTGGSVSTLTIQRTQQEDSAVYLCASSSILAGRHNEQFFGPGTRLTVL.

This clonotype has a handful of counts. The chain has TRBV28 and TRBJ1-3; weak D call: TRBD1 (6 bases). The V gene lost 10 bases and the J gene lost 0 bases, with 19 bases spanning the gap. CDR3 length: 16 residues. From germline, CDR1 is MDHEN and CDR2 SYDVKM. CDR3 region: CATLPHRALSGNTIYF. In DNA form, the CDR3 reads TGTGCCACCCTACCCCACAGGGCACTCTCTGGAAACACCATATATTTT.

This clonotype came up many times. The chain recombines TRBV7-8 with TRBJ2-3; a possible D gene is TRBD2 (6 bases). The V and J ends lost 3 bases and 3 bases respectively, with 13 bases between them. Germline assignment: CDR1 SGHVS and CDR2 FQNEAQ. This CDR3 region has 15 residues. CDR3 in amino acids: CASSFGRTGTDTQYF. The CDR3 coding sequence is TGTGCCAGCAGCTTCGGGAGAACGGGTACAGATACGCAGTATTTT.

This chain connects TRBV7-9 to TRBJ2-7; D is uncertain. Trimming shortened V by 4 bases and J by 0 bases, and 7 bases separated the two germline ends. The CDR3 has 13 amino acids. The germline V gene encodes CDR1 SEHNR and CDR2 FQNEAQ (reference sequence). CDR3 in DNA: TGTGCCAGCAGCTCACGGTCCTCCTACGAGCAGTACTTC. Protein product: CASSSRSSYEQYF.

V usage is TRBV29-1 and J usage is TRBJ2-1; 8 nucleotides line up with TRBD2. The germline gives CDR1 SQVTM, CDR2 ANQGSEA. Germline trimming cut 3 bases from V and 9 bases from J; bases unmatched to any gene: 7. The length of the CDR3 is 13 residues. CDR3 nucleotide sequence: TGCAGCGTTGACCATCTAGCGGGCGTTGAGCAGTTCTTC. Its protein product is CSVDHLAGVEQFF.

V is TRBV6-6 and J is TRBJ2-1, with 8 bases matching TRBD1. The CDR3 contains 13 residues. V lost 5 bases to trimming and J lost 7 bases; unmatched junction nucleotides: 4. Germline V gene lookup returns CDR1 MNHNY and CDR2 SVGAGI (reference sequence). The DNA for the CDR3 is TGTGCCAGCAGTCGATGGACAGGGAATGAGCAGTTCTTC. Residues: CASSRWTGNEQFF.

Regarding this clonotype: The CDR3 does not end in the conserved phenylalanine or tryptophan, so this is likely a read error. This rearrangement joins TRBV3-1 to TRBJ2-1; D remains unclear. This CDR3 has 17 residues. Trimming took off 0 bases at V and 4 bases at J, with 16 bases between the two ends. The germline CDR1 and CDR2 sequences are LGHDT and YNNKEL (reference sequence). CDR3 DNA: TGTGCCAGCAGCCAAGAGACGTCCCCTAGGTTTTACAATGAGCAGTTCCTC. Its protein is CASSQETSPRFYNEQFL.

At least ten counts were recorded for this clonotype. The chain couples TRBV6-2 or TRBV6-3 to TRBJ1-6; TRBD1 matches 9 bases. J gave up 9 bases and V 5 bases, and 2 bases lay outside the gene matches. This CDR3 has 13 amino acids. Germline CDR1 reads MNHEY; CDR2 reads SVGEGT. Written as DNA, the CDR3 is TGTGCCAGCAGTACAGGGGGCCGTTCACCCCTCCACTTT. Its protein product is CASSTGGRSPLHF.

In its sample, this clonotype is medium-sized. V gene TRBV20-1 combines with J gene TRBJ2-7; no clear D gene. The CDR3 sequence is 12 residues long. The germline V gene encodes CDR1 DFQATT and CDR2 SNEGSKA (reference sequence). Deletions cut 3 bases from V and 0 bases from J, with 6 bases between. The CDR3 DNA reads TGCAGTGCTAGCGGGCCCTCCTACGAGCAGTACTTC. Amino acid sequence: CSASGPSYEQYF.

This clonotype has more than one count but fewer than ten. With a much larger clone just one base away, this may be a read error. No conserved phenylalanine or tryptophan ends this CDR3, so it is likely a read error. The chain combines TRBV20-1 with TRBJ2-3; D gene ambiguous. The germline gives CDR1 DFQATT, CDR2 SNEGSKA (reference sequence). With 3 bases removed from V and 0 bases from J, the gap between germline ends came to 10 bases. The CDR3 covers 14 residues. CDR3 sequence (DNA): TGCAGTGCTAGCCCAGTGGTAAGCACAGATACGCAGTATCTT. This gives the protein CSASPVVSTDTQYL.

The chain recombines TRBV3-2 with TRBJ1-4; TRBD1 reflects the table's D call only, with no check against the DNA. TRBV3-2 is deemed a pseudogene. The length of the CDR3 is 14 residues. In DNA form, the CDR3 reads TGTGCCAGCAGCATACAGGGTCGCGGTGAAAAACTGTTTTTT. This sequence encodes CASSIQGRGEKLFF.

This clonotype was seen a single time. The genes are TRBV10-3 and TRBJ2-7, with 7 bases aligning to TRBD1. Unmatched junction bases numbered 12, after V lost 10 bases and J lost 0 bases. This CDR3 comprises 15 residues. Per germline, CDR1 ENHRY and CDR2 SYGVKD. The CDR3, as DNA: TGTGCCAGCAGAAACCAGGGGGTGGCCTCCTACGAGCAGTACTTC. This codes for CASRNQGVASYEQYF.

This clonotype was recorded at least ten times. V gene TRBV5-1 combines with J gene TRBJ2-7; TRBD1 agrees at 8 bases. The ends lost 3 bases at V and 4 bases at J; junction bases unmatched: 15. This CDR3 region has 17 residues. Looked up from germline, CDR1 is SGHRS and CDR2 is YFSETQ. The CDR3 spells CASSSLGQGGRSYEQYF. The CDR3 DNA reads as TGCGCCAGCAGCTCCCTTGGACAGGGAGGTAGGTCGTACGAGCAGTACTTC.

V usage is TRBV24-1 and J usage is TRBJ2-2; no reliable D call. V was pared by 2 bases and J by 6 bases, with 12 bases between. Germline CDR1 reads KGHDR; CDR2 reads SFDVKD. The CDR3 has 15 residues. CDR3 region: CATSDSARVAGELFF. The CDR3 DNA is TGTGCCACCAGTGATTCAGCCAGAGTGGCCGGGGAGCTGTTTTTT.

This clonotype appeared many times. The chain is built from TRBV25-1 and TRBJ2-2; TRBD2 matches at 9 bases. This CDR3 has 16 amino acids. CDR1 and CDR2 (germline): MGHDK, SYGVNS. The J segment lost 2 bases and the V segment lost 7 bases, leaving 8 bases of the junction unmatched. CDR3 sequence (DNA): TGTGCCAGCACCCGCGATAGCGGGAGTAACACCGGGGAGCTGTTTTTT. This encodes CASTRDSGSNTGELFF. The whole variable domain, remainder taken from reference TRBV25-1 and TRBJ2-2, is EADIYQTPRYLVIGTGKKITLECSQTMGHDKMYWYQQDPGMELHLIHYSYGVNSTEKGDLSSESTVSRIRTEHFPLTLESARPSHTSQYLCASTRDSGSNTGELFFGEGSRLTVL.